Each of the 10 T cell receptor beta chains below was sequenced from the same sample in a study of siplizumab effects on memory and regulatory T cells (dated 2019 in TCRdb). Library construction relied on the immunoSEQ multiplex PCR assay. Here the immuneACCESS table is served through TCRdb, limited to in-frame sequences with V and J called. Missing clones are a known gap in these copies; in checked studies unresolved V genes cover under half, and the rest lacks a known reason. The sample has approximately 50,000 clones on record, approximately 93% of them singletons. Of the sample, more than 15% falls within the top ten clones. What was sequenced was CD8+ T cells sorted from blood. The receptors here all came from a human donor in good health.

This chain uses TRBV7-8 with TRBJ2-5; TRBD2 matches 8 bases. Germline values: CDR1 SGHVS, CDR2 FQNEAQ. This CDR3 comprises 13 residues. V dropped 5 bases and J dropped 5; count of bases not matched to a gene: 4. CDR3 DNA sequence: TGTGCCAGCAGCCCGGGGGGGCTGGAGACCCAGTACTTC. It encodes CASSPGGLETQYF.

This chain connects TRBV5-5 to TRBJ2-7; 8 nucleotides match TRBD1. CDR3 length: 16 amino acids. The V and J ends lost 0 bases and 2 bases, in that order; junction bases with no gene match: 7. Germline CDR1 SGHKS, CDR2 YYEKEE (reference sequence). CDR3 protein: CASSLAVTGDPYEQYF. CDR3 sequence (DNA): TGTGCCAGCAGCTTGGCTGTGACAGGGGATCCCTACGAGCAGTACTTC.

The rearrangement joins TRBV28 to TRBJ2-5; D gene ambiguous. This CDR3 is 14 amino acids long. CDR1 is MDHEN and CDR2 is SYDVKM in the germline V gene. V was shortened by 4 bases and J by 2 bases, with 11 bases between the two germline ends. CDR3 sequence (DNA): TGTGCCAGCAGTTATGACGGAATACAAGAGACCCAGTACTTC. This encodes CASSYDGIQETQYF.

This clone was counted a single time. CDR3 DNA: TGTGCCAGCAGTCCACTAGCGGGAGGGATCACCGGGGAGCTGTTTTTT. Its translation is CASSPLAGGITGELFF. The rearrangement joins TRBV27 to TRBJ2-2; TRBD2 aligns across 13 bases. Trimming removed 5 bases from V and 4 bases from J; junction bases left unmatched: 4. Germline CDR1 MNHEY, CDR2 SMNVEV (reference sequence). CDR3 length equals 16 residues.

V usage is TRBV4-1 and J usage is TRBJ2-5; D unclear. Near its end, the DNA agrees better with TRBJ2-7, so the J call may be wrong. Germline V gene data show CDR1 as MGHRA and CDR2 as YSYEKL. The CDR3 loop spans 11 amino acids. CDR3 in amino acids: CASSRGYEQYF. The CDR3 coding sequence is TGCGCCAGCAGCCGAGGTTACGAGCAGTACTTC.

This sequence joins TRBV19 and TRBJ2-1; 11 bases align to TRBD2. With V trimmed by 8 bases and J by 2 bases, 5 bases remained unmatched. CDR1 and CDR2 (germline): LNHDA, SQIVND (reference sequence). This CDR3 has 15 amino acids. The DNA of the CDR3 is TGTGCCAGTCGCGGGACTAGCGGAACCTACAATGAGCAGTTCTTC. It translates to CASRGTSGTYNEQFF.

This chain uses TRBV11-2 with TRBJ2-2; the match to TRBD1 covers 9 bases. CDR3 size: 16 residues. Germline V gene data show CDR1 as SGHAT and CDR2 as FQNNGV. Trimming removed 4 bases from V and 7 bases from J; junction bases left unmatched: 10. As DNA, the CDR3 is TGTGCCAGCAGCTATTTGGGGACAGGGAATGGCGGGGAGCTGTTTTTT. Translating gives CASSYLGTGNGGELFF.

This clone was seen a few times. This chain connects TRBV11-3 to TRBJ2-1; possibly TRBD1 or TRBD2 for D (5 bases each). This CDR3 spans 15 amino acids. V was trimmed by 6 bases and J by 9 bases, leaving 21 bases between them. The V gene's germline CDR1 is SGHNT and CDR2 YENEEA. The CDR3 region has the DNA TGTGCCAGCAGTCGGGGTGGCAGGGACCTGTTTGAGCAGTTCTTC. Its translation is CASSRGGRDLFEQFF.

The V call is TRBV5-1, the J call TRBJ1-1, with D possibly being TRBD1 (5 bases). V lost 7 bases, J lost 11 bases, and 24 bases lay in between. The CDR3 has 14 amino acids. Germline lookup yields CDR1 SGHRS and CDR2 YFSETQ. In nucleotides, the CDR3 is TGCGCCAGCGGACTTGACGGGGGTTTAGTTCAGGCTTTCTTT. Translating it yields CASGLDGGLVQAFF.

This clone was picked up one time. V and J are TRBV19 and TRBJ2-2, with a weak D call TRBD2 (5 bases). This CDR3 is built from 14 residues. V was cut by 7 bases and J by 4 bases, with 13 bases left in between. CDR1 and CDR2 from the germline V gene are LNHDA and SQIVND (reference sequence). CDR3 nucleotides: TGTGCCAGTACCCCTGGGAGCCCCACCGGGGAGCTGTTTTTT. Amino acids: CASTPGSPTGELFF. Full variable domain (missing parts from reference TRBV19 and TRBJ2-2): DGGITQSPKYLFRKEGQNVTLSCEQNLNHDAMYWYRQDPGQGLRLIYYSQIVNDFQKGDIAEGYSVSREKKESFPLTVTSAQKNPTAFYLCASTPGSPTGELFFGEGSRLTVL.